Below, 26 T cell receptor beta chains from the same sample are listed, as sequenced in a study of OX40 agonist ivuxolimab in advanced cancers. Assay: immunoSEQ multiplex PCR; the TCRdb copy retains only in-frame clones and omits some. The profile shows approximately 24,000 clones, roughly 85% of them singletons. Material: CD4+ or CD8+ T cells sorted from blood, obtained in a trial of the OX40 agonist ivuxolimab. The receptor source for this set is an adult with an advanced solid tumor such as melanoma, head and neck, liver or kidney cancer.

This chain connects TRBV5-1 to TRBJ1-1; 8 bases line up with TRBD1. Germline loops: CDR1 SGHRS, CDR2 YFSETQ. The V and J ends lost 5 bases and 2 bases, in that order; junction bases with no gene match: 8. The CDR3 covers 15 residues. CDR3: CASSPTGVSNTEAFF. The CDR3 nucleotides are TGCGCCAGCAGTCCGACAGGGGTTAGTAACACTGAAGCTTTCTTT.

The gene calls are TRBV5-4 and TRBJ2-5, with 7 bases fitting TRBD2. The CDR3 runs to 14 residues. The germline V gene has CDR1 SGHNT and CDR2 YYREEE (reference sequence). J lost 3 bases, V lost 6 bases, and 8 bases had no gene match. In DNA, the CDR3 is TGTGCCAGCACACCTGGGGGGGGAGAAGAGACCCAGTACTTC. Translated, it gives CASTPGGGEETQYF. Using reference TRBV5-4 and TRBJ2-5 for the parts outside the CDR3, the full variable domain is ETGVTQSPTHLIKTRGQQVTLRCSSQSGHNTVSWYQQALGQGPQFIFQYYREEENGRGNFPPRFSGLQFPNYSSELNVNALELDDSALYLCASTPGGGEETQYFGPGTRLLVL.

The rearrangement uses TRBV9 and TRBJ2-1, with D tentatively TRBD1 or TRBD2 (5 bases each). V gave up 2 bases and J gave up 8 bases, with 8 bases separating them. The CDR3 length is 12 residues. Germline V gene lookup returns CDR1 SGDLS and CDR2 YYNGEE. The CDR3 sequence: CASSVRGDEQFF. CDR3 DNA sequence: TGTGCCAGCAGCGTGAGGGGTGATGAGCAGTTCTTC.

CDR3 nucleotides: TGTGCCAGTAGTATCGGGGGAGGTCTAGCGGCGCCATACAATGAGCAGTTCTTC. Amino acids: CASSIGGGLAAPYNEQFF. This chain links TRBV19 with TRBJ2-1; 7 bases line up with TRBD2. The germline CDR1 and CDR2 sequences are LNHDA and SQIVND (reference sequence). V shed 3 bases and J 4 bases; nucleotides not matched to a gene: 15. The CDR3 covers 18 residues.

This rearrangement joins TRBV19 to TRBJ2-5; no clear D. The CDR3 contains 13 residues. Germline values: CDR1 LNHDA, CDR2 SQIVND (reference sequence). V was shortened by 3 bases and J by 1 base, with 6 bases between the two germline ends. The CDR3 region has the DNA TGTGCCAGTAGTATCAATCCCCAAGAGACCCAGTACTTC. Protein sequence: CASSINPQETQYF.

By share, this clone ranks as medium-sized. This sequence joins TRBV7-6 and TRBJ1-2; D is unclear. The CDR3 is made up of 13 amino acids. V lost 1 base and J 0 bases, leaving 3 bases between the germline ends. Germline V CDR1 and CDR2: SGHVS, FNYEAQ. For the CDR3, the DNA is TGTGCCAGCAGCTTAGATCCTAACTATGGCTACACCTTC. Its protein product is CASSLDPNYGYTF.

This chain uses TRBV5-1 with TRBJ2-3; no clear D gene. Trimming cost V 4 bases and J 0 bases, with 15 bases left between them. The CDR3 has 16 amino acids. Germline values: CDR1 SGHRS, CDR2 YFSETQ. This CDR3 reads CASSLYADFSTDTQYF. In nucleotides, the CDR3 is TGCGCCAGCAGCCTATATGCCGACTTTAGCACAGATACGCAGTATTTT.

The rearrangement uses TRBV7-8 and TRBJ2-1; tentative D call: TRBD2 (5 bases). V shed 0 bases and J shed 15 bases, with 15 bases lying between them. The CDR3 runs to 13 residues. CDR1 is SGHVS and CDR2 is FQNEAQ in the germline V gene. CDR3 protein: CASSLARVSEPFF. In nucleotides, the CDR3 is TGTGCCAGCAGCTTAGCGCGGGTTAGCGAACCGTTCTTC.

As regards this clone: The conserved final phenylalanine or tryptophan is absent from the CDR3, which likely points to a read error. The chain has TRBV7-2 and TRBJ2-7; 10 bases are shared with TRBD2. J was trimmed by 6 bases and V by 5 bases; bases with no gene match: 10. The CDR3 has 15 residues. Germline assignment: CDR1 SGHTA and CDR2 FQGNSA. The chain's CDR3 is CASSKLAGSPLEQYL. The CDR3 DNA reads TGTGCCAGCAGCAAACTAGCGGGAAGTCCCCTCGAGCAGTACCTC.

The chain couples TRBV10-3 to TRBJ1-1, with D tentatively TRBD1 (5 bases). V was clipped by 8 bases and J by 1 base, with 11 bases between them. CDR3 length: 13 amino acids. Germline loops: CDR1 ENHRY, CDR2 SYGVKD. CDR3 coding DNA: TGTGCCATCGGGGGGGGAACGAACACTGAAGCTTTCTTT. This encodes CAIGGGTNTEAFF.

This clone was detected once. For the CDR3, the DNA is TGTGCCAGCAGTACAGGGGTCTCCGGGGAGCTGTTTTTT. Its translation is CASSTGVSGELFF. The V call is TRBV6-5, the J call TRBJ2-2; 7 bases line up with TRBD1. V lost 5 bases, J lost 6 bases, and 3 bases stayed unmatched. This CDR3 comprises 13 residues. The germline CDR1 and CDR2 sequences are MNHEY and SVGAGI.

The V call is TRBV19, the J call TRBJ2-5; D is possibly TRBD2 (6 bases). CDR3 length: 17 amino acids. Trimming shortened V by 0 bases and J by 4 bases, and 18 bases separated the two germline ends. The germline V gene has CDR1 LNHDA and CDR2 SQIVND (reference sequence). Written as DNA, the CDR3 is TGTGCCAGTAGTATAGAACTCGGCCGGGGGAGAGGAGAGACCCAGTACTTC. Translated: CASSIELGRGRGETQYF.

Comment on this clone: Given a far larger clone just one base away, this is likely a sequencing read error. The sample holds other DNA sequences that translate to the same CDR3. The chain employs TRBV11-2 and TRBJ1-1; D remains ambiguous. Germline V lookup: CDR1 SGHAT, CDR2 FQNNGV. This CDR3 spans 13 amino acids. V lost 5 bases, J lost 1 base, and 8 bases lay in between. The DNA of the CDR3 is TGTGCCAGCAGCCCTCAGAGGAACACTGAAGCTTTCTTT. Translated: CASSPQRNTEAFF.

The V gene is TRBV4-1, the J gene TRBJ2-3; TRBD1 aligns across 8 bases. Per germline, CDR1 MGHRA and CDR2 YSYEKL. The CDR3 is made up of 17 amino acids. J lost 4 bases, V lost 3 bases, and 12 bases had no gene match. The CDR3 region has the DNA TGCGCCAGCAGCCAGCCCACCCGGGACAGGAGGCCAGATACGCAGTATTTT. Residues: CASSQPTRDRRPDTQYF.

In the case of this clone: Sequence at one end of the junction differs from germline and may be a read error. This chain uses TRBV7-7 with TRBJ2-1, with a weak D call TRBD2 (6 bases). The length of the CDR3 is 15 residues. Germline lookup yields CDR1 SSHAT and CDR2 FNYEAQ (reference sequence). The CDR3 region is CASSLGGVRDNEQFF. The CDR3 nucleotides are TGTGCTAGCAGCTTAGGCGGGGTCAGGGACAATGAGCAGTTCTTC.

This chain links TRBV19 with TRBJ2-7; no clear D. V lost 1 base to trimming and J lost 0 bases, with 10 bases between them. The CDR3 totals 15 residues. Germline CDR1 LNHDA, CDR2 SQIVND (reference sequence). DNA for the CDR3: TGTGCCAGTAGTATAGGAGCAGTGAGCTCCTACGAGCAGTACTTC. This codes for CASSIGAVSSYEQYF.

This clone turned up a few times. This chain uses TRBV6-5 with TRBJ2-2; no firm D call. The germline V and J ends were trimmed by 4 bases and 4 bases, with 7 bases remaining between them. The CDR3 runs to 13 residues. CDR1 and CDR2 from the germline V gene are MNHEY and SVGAGI. This chain's CDR3 is CASSFGFTGELFF. The DNA for the CDR3 is TGTGCCAGCAGTTTCGGATTCACCGGGGAGCTGTTTTTT.

The V gene is TRBV28, the J gene TRBJ1-4; 12 bases agree with TRBD1. Germline CDR1 is MDHEN and CDR2 is SYDVKM. This CDR3 is 16 amino acids long. V was clipped by 4 bases and J by 8 bases; unmatched bases: 8. The CDR3 nucleotides are TGTGCCAGCAGTTCCTCCGGGACAGGGGGCCACGAAAAACTGTTTTTT. Translated: CASSSSGTGGHEKLFF. The full variable domain, its missing parts supplied by reference TRBV28 and TRBJ1-4, is DVKVTQSSRYLVKRTGEKVFLECVQDMDHENMFWYRQDPGLGLRLIYFSYDVKMKEKGDIPEGYSVSREKKERFSLILESASTNQTSMYLCASSSSGTGGHEKLFFGSGTQLSVL.

The chain employs TRBV11-2 and TRBJ2-5, with TRBD2 identical over 8 bases. The CDR3 has 15 amino acids. The germline V gene has CDR1 SGHAT and CDR2 FQNNGV. Trimming cost V 2 bases and J 1 base; bases outside gene matches: 3. The CDR3 region has the DNA TGTGCCAGCAGCTTATCGGGGGGGCCCCAAGAGACCCAGTACTTC. Protein product: CASSLSGGPQETQYF.

This clone appeared a single time. The chain recombines TRBV10-1 with TRBJ2-1; 13 bases are shared with TRBD2. V was clipped by 6 bases and J by 2 bases; unmatched bases: 13. Germline CDR1 and CDR2: WNHNN and SYGVQD (reference sequence). The CDR3 is 19 residues long. CDR3 amino acids: CASSSGGLAGKGPYNEQFF. CDR3 nucleotide sequence: TGCGCCAGCAGCTCGGGGGGACTAGCGGGAAAAGGACCCTACAATGAGCAGTTCTTC.

This chain uses TRBV27 with TRBJ2-6; D ambiguous. This CDR3 has 16 amino acids. Germline loops: CDR1 MNHEY, CDR2 SMNVEV (reference sequence). Trimming stripped 5 bases from V and 1 base from J, with 12 bases between. The CDR3 reads CASSLEFRSGANVLTF. CDR3 nucleotides: TGTGCCAGCAGTCTGGAGTTTCGTTCTGGGGCCAACGTCCTGACTTTC.

The chain employs TRBV14 and TRBJ2-2; a weak D match, TRBD2 (5 bases). The length of the CDR3 is 14 residues. Germline values: CDR1 SGHDN, CDR2 FVKESK. V was clipped by 1 base and J by 3 bases, with 6 bases between them. The CDR3 nucleotides read TGTGCCAGCAGCCAAGGCGGGTACACCGGGGAGCTGTTTTTT. Translating gives CASSQGGYTGELFF.

The V and J genes are TRBV5-1 and TRBJ1-2; a weak D match, TRBD1 (5 bases). Germline CDR1 is SGHRS and CDR2 is YFSETQ. This CDR3 spans 13 amino acids. V was cut by 4 bases and J by 6 bases, with 13 bases left in between. CDR3 protein: CASSIGHLDGYTF. CDR3 bases: TGCGCCAGCAGCATAGGACATCTCGATGGCTACACCTTC.

The chain joins TRBV10-3 to TRBJ2-1; no firm D call. V lost 0 bases and J 5 bases, leaving 8 bases between the germline ends. This CDR3 region has 14 residues. The germline V gene has CDR1 ENHRY and CDR2 SYGVKD. This CDR3 is CAISESRLNNEQFF. As DNA, the CDR3 is TGTGCCATCAGTGAGTCACGGCTTAACAATGAGCAGTTCTTC.

The chain links TRBV5-1 to TRBJ2-7; TRBD1 is a possible D gene (5 bases). The CDR3 totals 14 residues. Trimming left V 0 bases short and J 2 bases short, with 9 bases between. Germline CDR1 and CDR2: SGHRS and YFSETQ. The CDR3 protein is CASSLAGKAYEQYF. For the CDR3, the DNA is TGCGCCAGCAGCTTGGCAGGGAAGGCCTACGAGCAGTACTTC.

This clone rates as medium-sized. V is TRBV21-1 and J is TRBJ1-5; the DNA was not compared with TRBD1, the D call given in the table. TRBV21-1 corresponds to a pseudogene. The length of the CDR3 is 18 residues. The CDR3: CAIAFGQGPTYSNQPQHF. DNA for the CDR3: TGTGCCATCGCCTTTGGCCAGGGCCCTACTTATAGCAATCAGCCCCAGCATTTT.